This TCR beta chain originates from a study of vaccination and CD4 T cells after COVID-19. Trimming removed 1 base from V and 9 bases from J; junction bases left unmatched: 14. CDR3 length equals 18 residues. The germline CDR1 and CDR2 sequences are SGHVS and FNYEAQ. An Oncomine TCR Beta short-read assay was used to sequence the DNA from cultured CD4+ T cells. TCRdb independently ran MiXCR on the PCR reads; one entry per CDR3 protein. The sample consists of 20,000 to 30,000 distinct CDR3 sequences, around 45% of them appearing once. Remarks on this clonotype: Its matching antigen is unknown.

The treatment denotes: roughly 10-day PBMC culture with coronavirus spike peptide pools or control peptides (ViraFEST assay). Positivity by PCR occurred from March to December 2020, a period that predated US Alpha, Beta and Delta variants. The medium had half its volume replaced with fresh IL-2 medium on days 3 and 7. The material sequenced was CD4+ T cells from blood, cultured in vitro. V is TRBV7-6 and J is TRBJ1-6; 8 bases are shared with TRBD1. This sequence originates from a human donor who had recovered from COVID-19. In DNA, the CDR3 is TGTGCCAGCAGCTTAGAGCCCACCACACAGGGGGTAGGTTCACCCCTCCACTTT. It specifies CASSLEPTTQGVGSPLHF. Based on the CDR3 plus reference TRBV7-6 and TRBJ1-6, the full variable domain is GAGVSQSPRYKVTKRGQDVALRCDPISGHVSLYWYRQALGQGPEFLTYFNYEAQQDKSGLPNDRFSAERPEGSISTLTIQRTEQRDSAMYRCASSLEPTTQGVGSPLHFGNGTRLTVT.